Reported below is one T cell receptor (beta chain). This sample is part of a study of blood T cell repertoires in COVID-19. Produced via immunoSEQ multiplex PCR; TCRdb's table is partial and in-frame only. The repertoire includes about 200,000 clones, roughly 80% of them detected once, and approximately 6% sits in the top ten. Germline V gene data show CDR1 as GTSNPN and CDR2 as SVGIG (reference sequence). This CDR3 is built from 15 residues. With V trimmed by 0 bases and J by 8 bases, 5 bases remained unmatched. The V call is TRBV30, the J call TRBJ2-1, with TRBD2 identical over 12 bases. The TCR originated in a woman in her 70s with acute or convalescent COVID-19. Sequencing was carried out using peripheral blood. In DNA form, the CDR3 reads TGTGCCTGGAGTGTGACTAGCGGGAGTGTCGATGAGCAGTTCTTC. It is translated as CAWSVTSGSVDEQFF. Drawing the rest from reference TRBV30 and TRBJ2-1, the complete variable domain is SQTIHQWPATLVQPVGSPLSLECTVEGTSNPNLYWYRQAAGRGLQLLFYSVGIGQISSEVPQNLSASRPQDRQFILSSKKLLLSDSGFYLCAWSVTSGSVDEQFFGPGTRLTVL.